These 29 T cell receptor beta chains share one sample of origin, sequenced in a study of blood T cell repertoires in COVID-19 (TCRdb year 2020). The method was the immunoSEQ multiplex PCR assay. Not all clones reach the TCRdb copy of this immuneACCESS table, which keeps in-frame sequences only. Checked studies attribute under half of the gap to unresolved V genes and leave the rest unexplained. Across this sample there are 85,000 to 120,000 clones, with approximately 80% seen only once. The top ten clones comprise around 14% of the sample. What was sequenced was peripheral blood. The receptors were gathered from a woman aged 55-69 years with acute or convalescent COVID-19.

The J gene is TRBJ1-1, the V gene TRBV6-1; D is possibly TRBD1 (5 bases). Deletions cut 3 bases from V and 0 bases from J, with 5 bases between. The CDR3 extends over 13 amino acids. Germline values: CDR1 MNHNS, CDR2 SASEGT. The CDR3 reads CASSEGLNTEAFF. The CDR3 DNA reads as TGTGCCAGCAGTGAGGGGCTGAACACTGAAGCTTTCTTT.

The V gene is TRBV3-1 (or the pseudogene TRBV3-2), the J gene TRBJ1-1, with D uncertain. This CDR3 spans 15 amino acids. Germline lookup yields CDR1 LGHDT and CDR2 YNNKEL (reference sequence). V lost 1 base, J lost 2 bases, and 11 bases lay in between. The CDR3 loop is CASSQVPGANTEAFF. The CDR3 nucleotides read TGTGCCAGCAGCCAAGTTCCAGGTGCCAACACTGAAGCTTTCTTT.

The rearrangement joins TRBV2 to TRBJ1-1; 9 nucleotides line up with TRBD1. The V gene end was trimmed by 1 base and the J gene end by 10 bases; junction bases not matched to a gene: 10. Germline CDR1 SNHLY, CDR2 FYNNEI. The CDR3 covers 15 residues. DNA for the CDR3: TGTGCCAGCAGTGAAGTGGACAGGGGATTTTTCCGAGCTTTCTTT. It translates to CASSEVDRGFFRAFF.

The chain joins TRBV7-6 to TRBJ1-4; D not certain. CDR1 SGHVS and CDR2 FNYEAQ come from the germline V gene. The CDR3 extends over 21 amino acids. The ends were cut back, 6 bases at V and 0 bases at J, with 29 bases in the middle. CDR3 protein: CASSQNVGGSSIPATNEKLFF. The CDR3 DNA follows: TGTGCCAGCAGTCAAAATGTCGGCGGGTCCTCGATACCTGCAACTAATGAAAAACTGTTTTTT.

This clone was counted between two and nine times. The chain links TRBV2 to TRBJ2-3; 8 nucleotides line up with TRBD1. After removal of 4 bases from V and 3 bases from J, the junction contained 6 bases not matched to a gene. The CDR3 runs 15 residues. Germline V gene sequence: CDR1 SNHLY, CDR2 FYNNEI. CDR3 sequence: CASSVLGQGTDTQYF. CDR3 DNA sequence: TGTGCCAGCAGTGTCCTAGGACAGGGTACAGATACGCAGTATTTT.

This chain links TRBV13 with TRBJ1-1; D is ambiguous. Germline CDR1 reads PRHDT; CDR2 reads FYEKMQ (reference sequence). The CDR3 has 13 residues. V was pared by 5 bases and J by 1 base, with 8 bases between. The DNA of the CDR3 is TGTGCCAGCAGCCTTACACAGAACACTGAAGCTTTCTTT. Encoded protein: CASSLTQNTEAFF. The entire variable domain, with the rest obtained from reference TRBV13 and TRBJ1-1, is as follows: AAGVIQSPRHLIKEKRETATLKCYPIPRHDTVYWYQQGPGQDPQFLISFYEKMQSDKGSIPDRFSAQQFSDYHSELNMSSLELGDSALYFCASSLTQNTEAFFGQGTRLTVV.

The chain has TRBV25-1 and TRBJ1-2; D unresolved. Germline V gene sequence: CDR1 MGHDK, CDR2 SYGVNS. V was shortened by 2 bases and J by 0 bases, with 7 bases between the two germline ends. The CDR3 has 14 amino acids. The CDR3 loop reads CASSEQATNYGYTF. DNA for the CDR3: TGTGCCAGCAGTGAACAGGCTACTAACTATGGCTACACCTTC.

The rearrangement links TRBV5-6 to TRBJ2-7; D uncertain. V gave up 0 bases and J gave up 1 base, with 8 bases separating them. The CDR3 is made up of 14 amino acids. The germline V gene has CDR1 SGHDT and CDR2 YYEEEE. The CDR3 DNA reads as TGTGCCAGCAGCTTGGTTTCGAGTTCCTACGAGCAGTACTTC. This translates into CASSLVSSSYEQYF. The full variable domain, with the rest looked up from reference TRBV5-6 and TRBJ2-7, is DAGVTQSPTHLIKTRGQQVTLRCSPKSGHDTVSWYQQALGQGPQFIFQYYEEEERQRGNFPDRFSGHQFPNYSSELNVNALLLGDSALYLCASSLVSSSYEQYFGPGTRLTVT.

V is TRBV21-1 and J is TRBJ1-5. TRBV21-1 is a listed pseudogene. The CDR3 covers 16 residues. CDR3 DNA: TGTGCCAGCATTCGGGGGGGCCAAGGCTGGGGTCAGCCCCAGCATTTT. Amino acid sequence: CASIRGGQGWGQPQHF.

The chain recombines TRBV11-2 with TRBJ2-7, with a weak D call TRBD1 (5 bases). The CDR3 runs 13 residues. V was trimmed by 3 bases and J by 5 bases, leaving 11 bases between them. The V gene's germline CDR1 is SGHAT and CDR2 FQNNGV. The CDR3 here is CASSFAGLDEQYF. The CDR3 bases are TGTGCCAGCAGCTTTGCAGGGTTGGACGAGCAGTACTTC.

CDR3 nucleotide sequence: TGTGCCAGCAGTAGGGGGACAGAGAGCTCCTACGAGCAGTACTTC. Its protein is CASSRGTESSYEQYF. The rearrangement links TRBV6-5 to TRBJ2-7; 7 bases line up with TRBD1. CDR1 and CDR2 from the germline V gene are MNHEY and SVGAGI. The CDR3 loop spans 15 amino acids. V was clipped by 5 bases and J by 0 bases; unmatched bases: 7.

V and J are TRBV3-1 (or the pseudogene TRBV3-2) and TRBJ2-3; TRBD2 might be the D (6 bases). V was pared by 6 bases and J by 2 bases, with 18 bases between. The CDR3 length is 16 residues. Germline values: CDR1 LGHDT, CDR2 YNNKEL (reference sequence). The DNA for the CDR3 is TGTGCCAGCAGATCTAGCGTGGGGGGTAACACAGATACGCAGTATTTT. This translates into CASRSSVGGNTDTQYF.

The J gene is TRBJ1-6, the V gene TRBV18; 7 nucleotides match TRBD1. CDR1 and CDR2 from the germline V gene are KGHSH and LQKENI. V gave up 8 bases and J gave up 6 bases; unmatched junction bases: 7. The CDR3 runs to 14 residues. CDR3 nucleotide sequence: TGTGCCAGCCGAGAGACAGGGAGTAATTCACCCCTCCACTTT. Its translation: CASRETGSNSPLHF.

The chain employs TRBV19 and TRBJ2-6, with 8 nucleotides matching TRBD1. V lost 3 bases, J lost 0 bases, and 4 bases stayed unmatched. Germline CDR1 is LNHDA and CDR2 is SQIVND (reference sequence). CDR3 length: 17 residues. In DNA, the CDR3 is TGTGCCAGTAGTATTGGGACAGGATCCTCTGGGGCCAACGTCCTGACTTTC. This codes for CASSIGTGSSGANVLTF. Supplemented by reference TRBV19 and TRBJ2-6, the full variable domain reads DGGITQSPKYLFRKEGQNVTLSCEQNLNHDAMYWYRQDPGQGLRLIYYSQIVNDFQKGDIAEGYSVSREKKESFPLTVTSAQKNPTAFYLCASSIGTGSSGANVLTFGAGSRLTVL.

This chain links TRBV5-6 with TRBJ2-2; 7 nucleotides line up with TRBD1. This CDR3 contains 14 residues. CDR1 SGHDT and CDR2 YYEEEE come from the germline V gene. The J segment lost 3 bases and the V segment lost 4 bases, leaving 3 bases of the junction unmatched. The CDR3 coding sequence is TGTGCCAGCAGCAGGGGGCGGGACACCGGGGAGCTGTTTTTT. It translates to CASSRGRDTGELFF.

The chain recombines TRBV4-2 with TRBJ1-4; D is possibly TRBD1 (5 bases). Trimming cost V 5 bases and J 7 bases, with 17 bases left between them. CDR1 is LGHNA, CDR2 YNFKEQ, per germline. CDR3 length equals 15 residues. The CDR3 DNA reads TGTGCCAGCAGCTCGGTCCGGGGGAACGGTGAAAAACTGTTTTTT. Protein product: CASSSVRGNGEKLFF.

The chain combines TRBV6-5 with TRBJ1-2; 11 positions match TRBD1. This CDR3 is built from 14 residues. Per germline, CDR1 MNHEY and CDR2 SVGAGI. Germline trimming cut 6 bases from V and 7 bases from J; bases unmatched to any gene: 7. The DNA for the CDR3 is TGTGCCAGCAGCCGAGGGACAGGGGGTGGTGGCTACACCTTC. Encoded protein: CASSRGTGGGGYTF.

The chain couples TRBV28 to TRBJ1-2; no clear D. Germline lookup yields CDR1 MDHEN and CDR2 SYDVKM. V was clipped by 8 bases and J by 0 bases, with 16 bases between them. The CDR3 contains 15 residues. CDR3 loop: CASQVRDQANYGYTF. CDR3 nucleotide sequence: TGTGCCAGCCAAGTTCGGGATCAAGCTAACTATGGCTACACCTTC.

V usage is TRBV29-1 and J usage is TRBJ2-7, with 8 bases matching TRBD1. This CDR3 has 14 residues. The junction had 8 bases not matched to a gene; V was cut back by 5 bases and J by 2 bases. Germline CDR1 SQVTM, CDR2 ANQGSEA. The CDR3 protein is CSVRSGTGAYEQYF. In nucleotides, the CDR3 is TGCAGCGTTCGATCCGGGACAGGTGCCTACGAGCAGTACTTC.

The genes are TRBV11-1 and TRBJ2-4, with D tentatively TRBD1 (5 bases). This CDR3 region has 12 residues. V lost 5 bases and J lost 9, with 11 bases in between. The germline V gene has CDR1 SGHAT and CDR2 FQDESV (reference sequence). Here the CDR3 reads CASSDTGVIQYF. The CDR3 DNA sequence: TGTGCCAGCAGCGACACAGGAGTCATTCAGTACTTC.

The chain joins TRBV6-6 to TRBJ2-2; 8 nucleotides match TRBD2. V trimming: 10 bases; J trimming: 4 bases; junction bases outside the gene matches: 8. The CDR3 contains 14 residues. The germline CDR1 and CDR2 sequences are MNHNY and SVGAGI (reference sequence). This chain's CDR3 is CATGGGIATGELFF. The DNA for the CDR3 is TGTGCCACGGGGGGGGGAATAGCCACCGGGGAGCTGTTTTTT.

The rearrangement joins TRBV6-5 to TRBJ2-7, with D perhaps matching TRBD1 (7 bases). Germline V gene lookup returns CDR1 MNHEY and CDR2 SVGAGI. CDR3 length equals 13 residues. With 6 bases removed from V and 5 bases from J, the gap between germline ends came to 14 bases. CDR3 in amino acids: CASRKDREDEQYF. CDR3 nucleotide sequence: TGTGCCAGCAGAAAAGACAGGGAGGACGAGCAGTACTTC.

The chain links TRBV27 to TRBJ1-6, with 7 bases lining up with TRBD1. Trimming took 8 bases from V and 8 from J; bases not matched to a gene: 6. In germline, CDR1 is MNHEY, CDR2 SMNVEV (reference sequence). The CDR3 runs 13 residues. The CDR3 here is CASGRDRDSPLHF. CDR3 in DNA: TGTGCCAGCGGCCGGGACAGAGATTCACCCCTCCACTTT.

CDR3 nucleotide sequence: TGTGCCAGCTCACCACAGGGGACTAGTGGAGGAGAGACCCAGTACTTC. Its translation: CASSPQGTSGGETQYF. V usage is TRBV18 and J usage is TRBJ2-5, with 8 bases matching TRBD2. Germline V CDR1 and CDR2: KGHSH, LQKENI. This CDR3 is 16 amino acids long. V trimming: 1 base; J trimming: 4 bases; junction bases outside the gene matches: 8.

CDR3 nucleotides: TGTGCCAGCAGTGAGGATAAGCGGTTAGTGGCCCAGTACTTC. Its protein is CASSEDKRLVAQYF. The rearrangement joins TRBV2 to TRBJ2-5; TRBD2 might be the D (5 bases). Germline lookup yields CDR1 SNHLY and CDR2 FYNNEI. V lost 3 bases and J lost 9, with 17 bases in between. The CDR3 runs 14 residues.

This clone was seen a few times. This chain joins TRBV7-2 and TRBJ2-7, with D perhaps TRBD2 (6 bases). The CDR3 runs 15 residues. The V end was cut by 2 bases, the J end by 4 bases, with 15 bases between. Germline values: CDR1 SGHTA, CDR2 FQGNSA. CDR3 DNA sequence: TGTGCCAGCAGCTTAACCGGGGGAAGTTTGTACGAGCAGTACTTC. It is translated as CASSLTGGSLYEQYF.

The V gene is TRBV19, the J gene TRBJ2-1, with D maybe TRBD2 (5 bases). The germline CDR1 and CDR2 sequences are LNHDA and SQIVND (reference sequence). The CDR3 contains 15 residues. The germline V and J ends were trimmed by 3 bases and 0 bases, with 9 bases remaining between them. CDR3 DNA sequence: TGTGCCAGTAGTATGGAGGCTTTCTCCTACAATGAGCAGTTCTTC. Its translation is CASSMEAFSYNEQFF.

This clone was seen a few times. The chain joins TRBV27 to TRBJ1-5, with 7 bases matching TRBD1. The germline V gene encodes CDR1 MNHEY and CDR2 SMNVEV (reference sequence). Trimming took 7 bases from V and 9 from J; bases not matched to a gene: 15. The CDR3 loop spans 15 amino acids. The CDR3 reads CASKEGDSLGWPQHF. In nucleotides, the CDR3 is TGTGCCAGCAAAGAAGGGGACAGCCTAGGTTGGCCCCAGCATTTT.

The chain employs TRBV27 and TRBJ2-7; the D gene is possibly TRBD2 (6 bases). The CDR3 has 12 residues. Per germline, CDR1 MNHEY and CDR2 SMNVEV (reference sequence). Between the trimmed V and J ends, which lost 11 bases and 1 base, there was a span of 12 bases. This chain's CDR3 is CACRDCSYEQYF. The CDR3, as DNA: TGTGCCTGCCGGGACTGTTCCTACGAGCAGTACTTC.